The clone carrying this T cell receptor (beta chain) has ten or more counts. The target antigen is unknown. Trimming at V came to 2 bases and at J to 7 bases, leaving 6 bases not matched to a gene. There are 15 residues in the CDR3. Germline values: CDR1 SGHTA, CDR2 FQGNSA. The authors amplified TCR beta CDR3 regions from RNA transcripts. After a first-round RT-PCR with HTBI primers, a second-round multiplex PCR was run. TCRdb re-derived calls from the multiplex PCR reads in MiXCR, one entry per CDR3 protein. The data contain roughly 380,000 distinct CDR3 sequences, 15% of them singletons. This sample was taken from a study of Graves' ophthalmopathy and Graves' hyperthyroidism. Diagnostic conclusions were grounded in clinical symptoms, serum thyroxine, TRAb, thyroid ultrasound and orbital computed tomography. PBMCs were density-gradient isolated from approximately 9.8 ml fresh blood. The study's findings and limits: Blood repertoires reportedly contained most expanded thyroid clonotypes above 0.001 frequency. Its predictions of ophthalmopathy progression gave the model over 65% sensitivity and 72.22% specificity.

The TCR originated in a woman aged 18-29 years with stable Graves' hyperthyroidism. The specimen sequenced was peripheral blood. V is TRBV7-2 and J is TRBJ2-4; 9 nucleotides match TRBD1. CDR3 DNA: TGTGCCAGCAGCTTAACGGGACAGGGTTGGAACATTCAGTACTTC. It yields the protein CASSLTGQGWNIQYF.